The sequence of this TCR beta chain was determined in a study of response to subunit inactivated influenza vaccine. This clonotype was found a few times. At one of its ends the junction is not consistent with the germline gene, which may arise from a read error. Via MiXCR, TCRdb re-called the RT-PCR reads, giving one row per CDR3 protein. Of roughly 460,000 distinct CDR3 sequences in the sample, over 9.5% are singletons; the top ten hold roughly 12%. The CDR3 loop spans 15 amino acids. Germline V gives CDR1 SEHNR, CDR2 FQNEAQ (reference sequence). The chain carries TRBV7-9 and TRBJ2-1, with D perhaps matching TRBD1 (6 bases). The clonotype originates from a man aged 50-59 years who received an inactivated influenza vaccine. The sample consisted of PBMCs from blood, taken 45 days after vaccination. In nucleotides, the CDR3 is TGTGCAAGCAGCAAGAGGGGGATGGAACGGGGTGAGCAGTTCTTC. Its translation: CASSKRGMERGEQFF.